These 23 T cell receptor beta chains were all obtained from the same sample, sequenced in a study of cytomegalovirus exposure and HLA in healthy donors (dated by TCRdb to between 2016 and 2019). Libraries were made using the immunoSEQ multiplex PCR assay. For the multiplex PCR, a mixture combining 60 forward primers for TCR Vbeta segments and 13 reverse primers for TCR Jbeta segments was used. The table was pulled from immuneACCESS by TCRdb, which kept in-frame rearrangements only. Such tables lose some clones; where checked, under half of the loss comes from unresolved V genes, and the rest has no known cause. Counted in this sample were roughly 200,000 clones; over 80% of them appeared once. The ten top clones hold 0.71% of the sample. Source material: PBMCs. These receptors originate from a boy aged 2 to 10 in good health and CMV-seronegative.

The chain joins TRBV9 to TRBJ1-1; D might be TRBD1 (5 bases). From germline, CDR1 is SGDLS and CDR2 YYNGEE. CDR3 length: 13 amino acids. The germline V and J ends were trimmed by 2 bases and 3 bases, with 8 bases remaining between them. The CDR3 is CASSVQGHTEAFF. The CDR3 DNA reads TGTGCCAGCAGCGTCCAGGGCCACACTGAAGCTTTCTTT. The entire variable domain, with the rest obtained from reference TRBV9 and TRBJ1-1, is as follows: DSGVTQTPKHLITATGQRVTLRCSPRSGDLSVYWYQQSLDQGLQFLIQYYNGEERAKGNILERFSAQQFPDLHSELNLSSLELGDSALYFCASSVQGHTEAFFGQGTRLTVV.

The V gene is TRBV9, the J gene TRBJ2-1, with D unclear. Trimming left V 0 bases short and J 0 bases short, with 4 bases between. Germline CDR1 SGDLS, CDR2 YYNGEE. The CDR3 spans 14 residues. For the CDR3, the DNA is TGTGCCAGCAGCGTAGTAGACTCCTACAATGAGCAGTTCTTC. Protein product: CASSVVDSYNEQFF.

This chain's CDR3 is CAAGTAYEQYF. The CDR3 region has the DNA TGTGCCGCCGGGACAGCATACGAGCAGTACTTC. The chain has TRBV7-9 and TRBJ2-7, with 7 positions matching TRBD1. Trimming cost V 11 bases and J 4 bases; bases outside gene matches: 5. Germline CDR1 reads SEHNR; CDR2 reads FQNEAQ (reference sequence). This CDR3 is built from 11 residues.

The rearrangement joins TRBV23-1 to TRBJ1-5, with D possibly being TRBD1 (6 bases). TRBV23-1 belongs to the ORF category, with a function that is uncertain. Trimming took 1 base from V and 5 from J, leaving 18 bases between them. The CDR3 is made up of 17 amino acids. This CDR3 reads CASSQFWAGQTDQPQHF. The CDR3, as DNA: TGCGCCAGCAGTCAATTTTGGGCCGGACAGACCGATCAGCCCCAGCATTTT.

The V and J genes are TRBV6-1 and TRBJ2-7; the match to TRBD2 covers 8 bases. This CDR3 comprises 14 residues. With V trimmed by 6 bases and J by 5 bases, 9 bases remained unmatched. Germline values: CDR1 MNHNS, CDR2 SASEGT. This chain's CDR3 is CASSQRGTRDEQYF. The DNA for the CDR3 is TGTGCCAGCAGCCAAAGGGGGACTAGGGACGAGCAGTACTTC.

The genes are TRBV6-1 and TRBJ1-2; maybe TRBD1 (6 bases). The CDR3 is made up of 14 amino acids. Germline assignment: CDR1 MNHNS and CDR2 SASEGT. Trimming left V 0 bases short and J 3 bases short, with 8 bases between. Here the CDR3 DNA reads TGTGCCAGCAGTGAAGCGAGGGGGTACTATGGCTACACCTTC. It codes for CASSEARGYYGYTF.

A few counts support this clone. The chain combines TRBV5-8 with TRBJ1-2; 7 nucleotides match TRBD1. Trimming at V came to 4 bases and at J to 5 bases, leaving 8 bases not matched to a gene. CDR3 length equals 14 residues. Germline V lookup: CDR1 SGHTS, CDR2 YDEGEE. Written as DNA, the CDR3 is TGTGCCAGCAGCCCGGCTGGGACAGTGTATGGCTACACCTTC. Its protein product is CASSPAGTVYGYTF.

This chain connects TRBV29-1 to TRBJ2-7, with D uncertain. The CDR3 spans 14 residues. Trimming pared 4 bases from V and 6 bases from J, leaving 19 bases between. The germline gives CDR1 SQVTM, CDR2 ANQGSEA. The CDR3 DNA sequence: TGCAGCGTTGTTCTCATCGAGGAAAGATGCGAGCAGTACTTC. This encodes CSVVLIEERCEQYF.

The CDR3 coding sequence is TGCGCCAGCAGCGCAGGGGTCAGCACAGATACGCAGTATTTT. Translating gives CASSAGVSTDTQYF. The chain couples TRBV5-1 to TRBJ2-3, with a possible D match to TRBD1 (6 bases). V was clipped by 4 bases and J by 0 bases, with 9 bases between them. This CDR3 is built from 14 residues. Germline V gene data show CDR1 as SGHRS and CDR2 as YFSETQ.

The chain links TRBV2 to TRBJ1-2, with a weak D call TRBD1 (6 bases). Deletions cut 7 bases from V and 6 bases from J, with 12 bases between. The CDR3 spans 12 residues. CDR1 SNHLY and CDR2 FYNNEI come from the germline V gene. Here the CDR3 reads CASNRGADGYTF. DNA of the CDR3: TGTGCCAGCAATCGGGGGGCTGATGGCTACACCTTC.

The chain links TRBV5-6 to TRBJ1-6; 10 nucleotides align to TRBD1. The CDR3 contains 16 residues. V gave up 4 bases and J gave up 9 bases; unmatched junction bases: 10. Germline V lookup: CDR1 SGHDT, CDR2 YYEEEE. CDR3 sequence: CASSGGTGAIGSPLHF. In nucleotides, the CDR3 is TGTGCCAGCAGCGGGGGGACAGGGGCGATTGGTTCACCCCTCCACTTT.

This clone is a singleton in its sample. This chain joins TRBV19 and TRBJ2-7, with 9 bases aligning to TRBD1. The CDR3 length is 16 residues. J gave up 3 bases and V 9 bases, and 15 bases lay outside the gene matches. Germline V gene data show CDR1 as LNHDA and CDR2 as SQIVND (reference sequence). The CDR3 nucleotides read TGTGCCAGCCAGCCCGGGTACAGGGGGCCCTACTACGAGCAGTACTTC. This sequence encodes CASQPGYRGPYYEQYF.

CDR3 sequence reads: CATSRERGRDEAFF. Written as DNA, the CDR3 is TGTGCCACCAGCAGAGAAAGGGGCCGCGATGAAGCTTTCTTT. The chain is built from TRBV15 and TRBJ1-1; tentative D call: TRBD1 (5 bases). V lost 0 bases and J 7 bases, leaving 12 bases between the germline ends. Germline CDR1 and CDR2: LNHNV and YYDKDF (reference sequence). The CDR3 runs to 14 residues. The variable domain in full, completed from reference TRBV15 and TRBJ1-1, reads DAMVIQNPRYQVTQFGKPVTLSCSQTLNHNVMYWYQQKSSQAPKLLFHYYDKDFNNEADTPDNFQSRRPNTSFCFLDIRSPGLGDTAMYLCATSRERGRDEAFFGQGTRLTVV.

This rearrangement joins TRBV6-4 to TRBJ2-7; 7 bases fit TRBD1. The CDR3 has 15 amino acids. The junction had 9 bases not matched to a gene; V was cut back by 7 bases and J by 0 bases. Germline V gives CDR1 MRHNA, CDR2 SNTAGT. The CDR3 loop is CASNPPGGSSYEQYF. DNA for the CDR3: TGTGCCAGCAATCCCCCAGGGGGAAGCTCCTACGAGCAGTACTTC.

This clone occurred once. The V call is TRBV9, the J call TRBJ1-1, with D unresolved. Per germline, CDR1 SGDLS and CDR2 YYNGEE. The CDR3 sequence is 15 residues long. V shed 3 bases and J shed 3 bases, with 15 bases lying between them. CDR3 coding DNA: TGTGCCAGCAGCGCCCGAGCGGACGCCGACACTGAAGCTTTCTTT. Its translation is CASSARADADTEAFF.

This chain joins TRBV11-2 and TRBJ2-7, with 12 bases aligning to TRBD2. With V trimmed by 5 bases and J by 3 bases, 5 bases remained unmatched. The CDR3 totals 15 residues. Germline V gene data show CDR1 as SGHAT and CDR2 as FQNNGV. In DNA, the CDR3 is TGTGCCAGCAGCGCGACTAGCGGGGGTTACTACGAGCAGTACTTC. This encodes CASSATSGGYYEQYF.

The CDR3 loop is CSVSPGQGYTEAFF. CDR3 nucleotide sequence: TGCAGCGTTAGCCCGGGACAGGGGTATACTGAAGCTTTCTTT. The chain carries TRBV29-1 and TRBJ1-1, with 10 bases that match TRBD1. CDR3 length equals 14 residues. Trimming removed 5 bases from V and 5 bases from J; junction bases left unmatched: 8. The V gene's germline CDR1 is SQVTM and CDR2 ANQGSEA.

The chain uses TRBV2 and TRBJ2-5, with 8 positions matching TRBD1. Germline assignment: CDR1 SNHLY and CDR2 FYNNEI. This CDR3 region has 14 residues. V gave up 3 bases and J gave up 5 bases; unmatched junction bases: 5. This chain's CDR3 is CASSDTDRAETQYF. Here the CDR3 DNA reads TGTGCCAGCAGTGACACGGACAGGGCCGAGACCCAGTACTTC.

This clone was observed a handful of times. This chain's CDR3 is CASSFGQGGLNTEAFF. The CDR3, as DNA: TGCGCCAGCAGCTTTGGACAGGGGGGCTTGAACACTGAAGCTTTCTTT. The genes are TRBV5-1 and TRBJ1-1; 10 bases map to TRBD1. Losses at the gene ends were 2 bases for V and 0 bases for J; bases not matched to a gene: 4. Germline V lookup: CDR1 SGHRS, CDR2 YFSETQ. This CDR3 is built from 16 residues.

This rearrangement joins TRBV11-1 to TRBJ2-1; tentatively, D is TRBD2 (7 bases). The CDR3 totals 16 residues. V lost 6 bases, J lost 8 bases, and 23 bases lay in between. Looked up from germline, CDR1 is SGHAT and CDR2 is FQDESV (reference sequence). CDR3 bases: TGTGCCAGCAGTCTACGAGGGGGGGAGGTTTTAGATGAGCAGTTCTTC. Amino acid sequence: CASSLRGGEVLDEQFF.

A single count supports this clone. This sequence joins TRBV18 and TRBJ1-2; maybe TRBD1 (6 bases). The length of the CDR3 is 14 residues. With 2 bases removed from V and 4 bases from J, the gap between germline ends came to 11 bases. CDR1 and CDR2 from the germline V gene are KGHSH and LQKENI. In DNA, the CDR3 is TGTGCCAGCTCACCAAGCCCACAGGGCTATGGCTACACCTTC. Translation: CASSPSPQGYGYTF.

In DNA form, the CDR3 reads TGTGCCAGCAGTGCCGGCGCAGGGGGCGCCTACTATGGCTACACCTTC. Protein: CASSAGAGGAYYGYTF. The gene calls are TRBV6-1 and TRBJ1-2, with 8 bases aligning to TRBD1. Germline lookup yields CDR1 MNHNS and CDR2 SASEGT. Unmatched junction bases numbered 10, after V lost 4 bases and J lost 3 bases. This CDR3 comprises 16 residues.

The rearrangement links TRBV30 to TRBJ2-1; 10 nucleotides agree with TRBD1. The length of the CDR3 is 15 residues. Trimming removed 3 bases from V and 9 bases from J; junction bases left unmatched: 11. Looked up from germline, CDR1 is GTSNPN and CDR2 is SVGIG (reference sequence). CDR3 bases: TGTGCCTGGAGGGTAAAAGACAGGGGGCTGAGTGAGCAGTTCTTC. Protein sequence: CAWRVKDRGLSEQFF.